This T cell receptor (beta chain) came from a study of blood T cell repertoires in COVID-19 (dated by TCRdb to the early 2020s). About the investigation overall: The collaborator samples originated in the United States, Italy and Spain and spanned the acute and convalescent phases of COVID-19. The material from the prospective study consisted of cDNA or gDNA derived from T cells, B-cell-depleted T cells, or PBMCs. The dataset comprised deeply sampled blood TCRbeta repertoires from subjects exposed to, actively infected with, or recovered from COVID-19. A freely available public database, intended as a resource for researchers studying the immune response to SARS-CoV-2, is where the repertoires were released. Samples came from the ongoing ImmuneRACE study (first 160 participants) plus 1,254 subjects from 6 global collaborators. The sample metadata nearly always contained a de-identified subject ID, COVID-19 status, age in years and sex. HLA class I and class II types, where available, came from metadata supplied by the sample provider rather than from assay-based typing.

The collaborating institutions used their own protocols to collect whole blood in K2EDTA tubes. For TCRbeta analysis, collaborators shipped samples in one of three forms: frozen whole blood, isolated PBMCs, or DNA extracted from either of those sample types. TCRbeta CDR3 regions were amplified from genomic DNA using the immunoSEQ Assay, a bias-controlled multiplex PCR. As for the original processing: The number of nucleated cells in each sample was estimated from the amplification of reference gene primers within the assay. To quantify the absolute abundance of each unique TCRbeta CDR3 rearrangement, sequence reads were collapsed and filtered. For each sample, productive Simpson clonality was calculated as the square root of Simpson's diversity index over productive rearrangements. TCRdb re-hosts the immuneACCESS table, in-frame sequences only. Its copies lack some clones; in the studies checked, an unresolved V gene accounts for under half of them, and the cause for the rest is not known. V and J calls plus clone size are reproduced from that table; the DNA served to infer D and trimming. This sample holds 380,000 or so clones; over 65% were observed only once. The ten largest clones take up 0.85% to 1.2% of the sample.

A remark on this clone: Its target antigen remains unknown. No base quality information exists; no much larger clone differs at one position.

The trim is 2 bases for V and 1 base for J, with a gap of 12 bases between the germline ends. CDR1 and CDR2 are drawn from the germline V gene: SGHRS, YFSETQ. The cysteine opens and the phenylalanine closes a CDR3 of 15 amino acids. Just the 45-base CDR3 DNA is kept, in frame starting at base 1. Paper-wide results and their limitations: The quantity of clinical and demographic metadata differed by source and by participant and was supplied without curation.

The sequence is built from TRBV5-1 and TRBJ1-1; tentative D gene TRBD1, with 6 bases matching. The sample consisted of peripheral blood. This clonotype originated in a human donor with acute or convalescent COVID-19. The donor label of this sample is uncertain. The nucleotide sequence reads TGCGCCAGCAGCTTAGTGACAGGCCAGAACACTGAAGCTTTCTTT. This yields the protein CASSLVTGQNTEAFF.